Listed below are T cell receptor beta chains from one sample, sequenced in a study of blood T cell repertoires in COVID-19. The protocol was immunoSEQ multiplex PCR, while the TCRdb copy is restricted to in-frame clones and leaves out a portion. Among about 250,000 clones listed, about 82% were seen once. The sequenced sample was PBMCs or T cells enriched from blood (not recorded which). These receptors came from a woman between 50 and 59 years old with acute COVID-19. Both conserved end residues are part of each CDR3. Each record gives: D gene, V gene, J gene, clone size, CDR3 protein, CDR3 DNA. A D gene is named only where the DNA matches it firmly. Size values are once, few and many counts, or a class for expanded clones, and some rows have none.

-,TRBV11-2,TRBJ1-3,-,CASSGSQNTIYF,TGTGCCAGCAGCGGGTCACAGAACACCATATATTTT
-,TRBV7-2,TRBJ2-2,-,CASSLAHGGRTGELFF,TGTGCCAGCAGCTTAGCGCATGGGGGGAGAACCGGGGAGCTGTTTTTT
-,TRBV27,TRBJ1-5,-,CASSRGGGAGLSNQPQHF,TGTGCCAGCAGCCGGGGTGGAGGTGCGGGATTGAGCAATCAGCCCCAGCATTTT
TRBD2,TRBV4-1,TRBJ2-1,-,CASSQVQLAGGPYEQFF,TGCGCCAGCAGCCAAGTTCAACTAGCGGGGGGGCCCTATGAGCAGTTCTTC
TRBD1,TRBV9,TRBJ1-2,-,CASSAGGRQGTSYGYTF,TGTGCCAGCAGCGCCGGAGGGCGACAGGGGACCAGCTATGGCTACACCTTC
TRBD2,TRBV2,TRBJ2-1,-,CASWLAGGPDEQFF,TGTGCCAGCTGGCTGGCGGGGGGGCCGGATGAGCAGTTCTTC
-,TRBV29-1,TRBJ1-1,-,CSVERGLNTEAFF,TGCAGCGTTGAAAGGGGACTTAACACTGAAGCTTTCTTT
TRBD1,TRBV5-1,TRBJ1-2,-,CASSLGGGTDSNYGYTF,TGCGCCAGCAGCTTGGGAGGGGGGACAGATTCTAACTATGGCTACACCTTC
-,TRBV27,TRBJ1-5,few,CASSHRASNQPQHF,TGTGCCAGCAGTCACAGGGCGAGCAATCAGCCCCAGCATTTT
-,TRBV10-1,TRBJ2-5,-,CASSASSSRETQYF,TGCGCCAGCAGCGCCTCGTCTAGCCGCGAGACCCAGTACTTC
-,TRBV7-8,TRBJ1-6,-,CASSHYTPGGSLANSPLHF,TGTGCCAGCAGCCACTATACCCCGGGGGGGTCATTGGCTAATTCACCCCTCCACTTT
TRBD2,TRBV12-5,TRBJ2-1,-,CASGLVGAGGANEQFF,TGTGCTAGTGGTTTGGTAGGGGCGGGGGGAGCCAATGAGCAGTTCTTC
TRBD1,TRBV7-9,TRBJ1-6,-,CASSLGGRGNSPLHF,TGTGCCAGCAGCTTAGGAGGCAGGGGGAATTCACCCCTCCACTTT
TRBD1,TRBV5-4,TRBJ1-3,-,CASSQYTGGSGNTIYF,TGTGCCAGCAGCCAGTATACAGGGGGCTCAGGAAACACCATATATTTT
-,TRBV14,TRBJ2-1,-,CATTSGSRFNEQFF,TGTGCCACCACCTCGGGGTCACGATTCAATGAGCAGTTCTTC
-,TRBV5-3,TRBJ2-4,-,CARSAVAEEWNIQYF,TGTGCCAGAAGCGCCGTGGCGGAAGAGTGGAACATTCAGTACTTC
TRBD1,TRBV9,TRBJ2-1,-,CASSVEGQGAYNEQFF,TGTGCCAGCAGCGTAGAGGGACAGGGGGCGTACAATGAGCAGTTCTTC
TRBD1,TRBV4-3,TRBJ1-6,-,CASSSGQGNSPLHF,TGCGCCAGCAGCTCTGGACAGGGGAATTCACCCCTCCACTTT
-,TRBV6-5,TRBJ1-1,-,CASRGLWGVATEAFF,TGTGCCAGCAGGGGGCTTTGGGGGGTCGCGACTGAAGCTTTCTTT
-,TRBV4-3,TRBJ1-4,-,CASSQGLSVATNEKLFF,TGCGCCAGCAGCCAAGGTTTGTCGGTTGCAACTAATGAAAAACTGTTTTTT
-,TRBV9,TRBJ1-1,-,CASSPSGNTEAFF,TGTGCCAGCAGCCCTTCGGGTAACACTGAAGCTTTCTTT
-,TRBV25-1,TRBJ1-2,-,CASSEYTRGGGYTF,TGTGCCAGCAGTGAATATACGAGGGGAGGTGGCTACACCTTC
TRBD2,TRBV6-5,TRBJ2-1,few,CASSYQRGNYNEQFF,TGTGCCAGCAGTTACCAGCGGGGGAATTACAATGAGCAGTTCTTC
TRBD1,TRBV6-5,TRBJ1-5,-,CASSWTGVDQPQHF,TGTGCCAGCAGTTGGACAGGGGTCGATCAGCCCCAGCATTTT
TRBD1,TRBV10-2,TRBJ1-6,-,CASSGSRDSGLSYNSPLHF,TGCGCCAGCAGTGGTTCCCGGGACAGCGGGCTCTCCTATAATTCACCCCTCCACTTT
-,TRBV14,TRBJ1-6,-,CASSLWTDNSPLHF,TGTGCCAGCAGCCTTTGGACAGATAATTCACCCCTCCACTTT
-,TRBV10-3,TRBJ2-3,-,CAISDFGGSTDTQYF,TGTGCCATCAGTGATTTCGGGGGTAGCACAGATACGCAGTATTTT
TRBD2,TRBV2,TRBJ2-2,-,CASSEVAGALGGELFF,TGTGCCAGCAGTGAAGTAGCGGGGGCGTTGGGCGGGGAGCTGTTTTTT
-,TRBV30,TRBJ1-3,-,CAWSVKGTGNTIYF,TGTGCCTGGAGTGTGAAGGGGACTGGAAACACCATATATTTT
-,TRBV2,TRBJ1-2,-,CASSSGGYGYTF,TGTGCCAGCAGTTCCGGGGGGTATGGCTACACCTTC
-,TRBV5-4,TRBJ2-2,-,CASSPLRGNTGELFF,TGTGCCAGCAGCCCTCTTCGGGGGAACACCGGGGAGCTGTTTTTT
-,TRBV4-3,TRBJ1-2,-,CASSQGGNRAGGYTF,TGCGCCAGCAGCCAAGGAGGAAACAGGGCCGGGGGCTACACCTTC
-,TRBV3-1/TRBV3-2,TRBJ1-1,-,CASSKRQDYTEAFF,TGTGCCAGCAGCAAACGACAGGATTACACTGAAGCTTTCTTT